The TCR beta chain described here comes from a study of beta chain features in type 1 diabetes. Study in general: Patients and healthy donors were similar in age, gender and cell yields. Across the samples, about 110,000,000 sorted cells were examined in total.

Sequencing targeted expressed TCRB transcripts, as all isolated RNA had been reverse transcribed. Measured with immunoSEQ multiplex PCR; TCRdb has only the in-frame clones, and not every one. The sample records 250,000 to 350,000 clones, approximately 11% being singletons. Germline V gene sequence: CDR1 SGHNT, CDR2 YYREEE (reference sequence). The CDR3 loop spans 16 amino acids. Losses at the gene ends were 4 bases for V and 4 bases for J; bases not matched to a gene: 8. Sorting with CD45RO/CCR7/CD25/CD127/CD95/CD27 yielded naive, central memory, regulatory and stem-like memory CD4+ cells. Sorting produced populations that all topped 95% purity.

The sequencing sample was made of naive CD4+ T cells from blood. The clonotype originates from a woman younger than 45 in good health. This rearrangement joins TRBV5-4 to TRBJ2-7; 13 bases are shared with TRBD2. CDR3 bases: TGTGCCAGCAGCACCGGGACTAGCGGGAACCCATACGAGCAGTACTTC. Encoded protein: CASSTGTSGNPYEQYF.